This T cell receptor beta chain came from a study of T cells in Graves' hyperthyroidism and ophthalmopathy. The V end lost 7 bases, the J end lost 6 bases, and 18 bases lay between the germline ends. This CDR3 has 14 residues. Amplified TCR beta CDR3 regions came from RNA transcripts. With the HTBI primer set, the TCR CDR3 went through a first round of RT-PCR. Via MiXCR, TCRdb re-called the multiplex PCR reads, giving one row per CDR3 protein. The table includes just over 550,000 distinct CDR3 sequences, approximately 44% detected once. Researchers defined stable Graves' hyperthyroidism as no ophthalmopathy progression within 18 months. This clonotype was observed a handful of times.

The V call is TRBV12-3 or TRBV12-4, the J call TRBJ1-1; D possibly corresponds to TRBD1 (5 bases). This TCR was sampled from a woman between 18 and 29 years old with Graves' hyperthyroidism. The sequencing sample was made of peripheral blood or thyroid tissue (not recorded which). The CDR3 spells CASTYKVRDPEAFF. In DNA, the CDR3 is TGTGCCAGCACCTATAAGGTGAGGGACCCTGAAGCTTTCTTT.